This passage covers 11 T cell receptor beta chains from one sample sequenced in a study of regulatory T cells in long-lasting Graves disease. Assembly of TCR beta libraries relied on iRepertoire HTBI primers together with Arm-PCR of CDR3 regions. TCRdb analysed the multiplex PCR reads with MiXCR anew, one entry per CDR3 protein. The table records hundreds of thousands of distinct CDR3 sequences, 15% to 20% of them present only once. The time point is: newly diagnosed GD, antithyroid drugs for less than 3 months. The TCR library used RNA extracted from PBMCs. This sample also appeared in a second study, on T cells in Graves' hyperthyroidism and ophthalmopathy.

The sequencing used peripheral blood mononuclear cells (PBMCs), collected at new diagnosis, from a patient treated with antithyroid drugs. These receptors all come from a woman aged 25 to 45 with Graves disease.

In its sample, this clonotype was seen a few times. V gene TRBV11-2 combines with J gene TRBJ2-3; 10 bases are a match to TRBD2. Germline V lookup: CDR1 SGHAT, CDR2 FQNNGV. The CDR3 is 17 residues long. V lost 0 bases and J lost 5; bases outside the gene matches: 8. The CDR3 DNA is TGTGCCAGCAGCTTAGAGGGTAGCGGGAGGTTGGTAGATACGCAGTATTTT. This translates into CASSLEGSGRLVDTQYF.

In DNA, the CDR3 is TGTGCCAGCTCACCACCGTCGGAAGAGACCCAGTACTTC. This gives the protein CASSPPSEETQYF. The chain joins TRBV18 to TRBJ2-5; no reliable D call. The length of the CDR3 is 13 residues. The V and J ends lost 0 bases and 3 bases respectively, with 5 bases between them. The germline V gene encodes CDR1 KGHSH and CDR2 LQKENI.

Note on this clonotype: A much bigger clone sits one base away, suggesting this may be a read error. This rearrangement joins TRBV2 to TRBJ2-7; D tentatively reads TRBD1 or TRBD2 (5 bases each). CDR3 length: 13 residues. Germline CDR1 and CDR2: SNHLY and FYNNEI. Trimming shortened V by 9 bases and J by 4 bases, and 16 bases separated the two germline ends. DNA of the CDR3: TGTGCCAGGGGACCGGGTGGAGGTTACGAGCAGTACTTC. Protein sequence: CARGPGGGYEQYF.

The sample holds many counts of this clonotype. The V gene is TRBV12-3 or TRBV12-4, the J gene TRBJ1-2; D possibly corresponds to TRBD1 (5 bases). Trimming pared 3 bases from V and 2 bases from J, leaving 16 bases between. This CDR3 has 16 residues. The CDR3 DNA reads as TGTGCCAGCAGTTTTAGGAGTGGGGGAACCAACTATGGCTACACCTTC. Protein: CASSFRSGGTNYGYTF.

The chain employs TRBV28 and TRBJ1-3, with a tentative D call TRBD1 (6 bases). The CDR3 is made up of 14 amino acids. Between the trimmed V and J ends, which lost 3 bases and 4 bases, there was a span of 10 bases. Germline CDR1 and CDR2: MDHEN and SYDVKM. The CDR3 protein is CASSFQGRGNTIYF. CDR3 sequence (DNA): TGTGCCAGCAGTTTCCAGGGGCGGGGAAACACCATATATTTT.

J is TRBJ2-1 and V is TRBV18; 8 bases align to TRBD2. Germline V gives CDR1 KGHSH, CDR2 LQKENI. V gave up 2 bases and J gave up 3 bases; unmatched junction bases: 6. The CDR3 is made up of 16 amino acids. CDR3 in DNA: TGTGCCAGCTCACCAACCCCGGGACTAGTCTACAATGAGCAGTTCTTC. Translated: CASSPTPGLVYNEQFF.

This clonotype was recorded many times. The gene calls are TRBV10-3 and TRBJ2-5; no definite D call. The CDR3 is 15 residues long. Trimming cost V 6 bases and J 2 bases, with 16 bases left between them. CDR1 is ENHRY and CDR2 is SYGVKD in the germline V gene. CDR3 region: CAIRNPEGGQETQYF. The CDR3 DNA follows: TGTGCCATCAGGAACCCCGAAGGTGGACAAGAGACCCAGTACTTC.

This clonotype was seen many times. This rearrangement joins TRBV6-1 to TRBJ1-1, with D possibly TRBD1 on 6 matching bases. Trimming left V 9 bases short and J 5 bases short, with 22 bases between. This CDR3 is built from 15 residues. Germline CDR1 reads MNHNS; CDR2 reads SASEGT. DNA for the CDR3: TGTGCCAGTAGAATAGCGGGGGGCGCGAGGACTGAAGCTTTCTTT. It encodes CASRIAGGARTEAFF.

Many counts were recorded for this clonotype. This rearrangement joins TRBV19 to TRBJ1-2; no firm D call. The V and J ends lost 0 bases and 2 bases respectively, with 7 bases between them. The CDR3 covers 14 residues. The germline CDR1 and CDR2 sequences are LNHDA and SQIVND (reference sequence). CDR3 nucleotides: TGTGCCAGTAGTATAGAGGACCGGAACTATGGCTACACCTTC. Its translation: CASSIEDRNYGYTF.

This clonotype occurred a few times. The gene calls are TRBV5-1 and TRBJ1-2; D uncertain. The CDR3 consists of 13 residues. V was cut by 5 bases and J by 6 bases, with 14 bases left in between. The germline gives CDR1 SGHRS, CDR2 YFSETQ. The CDR3 spells CASRHSEGNGYTF. CDR3 sequence (DNA): TGCGCCAGCAGGCATAGTGAGGGAAATGGCTACACCTTC.

In this sample, this clonotype turned up a few times. One end of the junction fails to match germline, which may point to a read error. The rearrangement links TRBV7-3 to TRBJ1-5; D is uncertain. The V gene's germline CDR1 is SGHTA and CDR2 FQGTGA. The CDR3 contains 15 residues. The CDR3 DNA sequence: TGTGCCAGCGGCTTGGGCCTATATAGCAATCAGCCCCAGCATTTT. Its translation is CASGLGLYSNQPQHF.